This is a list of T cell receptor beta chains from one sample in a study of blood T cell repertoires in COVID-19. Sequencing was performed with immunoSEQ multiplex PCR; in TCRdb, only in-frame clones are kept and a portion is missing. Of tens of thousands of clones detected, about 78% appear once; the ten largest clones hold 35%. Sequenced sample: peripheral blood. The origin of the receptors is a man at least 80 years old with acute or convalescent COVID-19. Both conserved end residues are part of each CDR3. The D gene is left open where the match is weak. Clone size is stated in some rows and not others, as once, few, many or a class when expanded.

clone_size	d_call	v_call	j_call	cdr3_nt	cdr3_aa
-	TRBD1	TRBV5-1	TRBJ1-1	TGCGCCAGCAGCTTGAATCAGGGGGGCACTGAAGCTTTCTTT	CASSLNQGGTEAFF
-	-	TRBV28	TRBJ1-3	TGTGCCAGCGGTACTGGGACACCAGGAAACACCATATATTTT	CASGTGTPGNTIYF
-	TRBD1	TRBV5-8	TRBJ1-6	TGTGCCAGCAGCTTGGCCAACAGGGGTGGTCTCCACTTT	CASSLANRGGLHF
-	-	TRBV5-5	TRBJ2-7	TGTGCCAGCAGCTTGGGTTTTCTCTCCTACGAGCAGTACTTC	CASSLGFLSYEQYF
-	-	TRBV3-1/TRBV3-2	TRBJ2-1	TGTGCCAGCAGCCTGGACTTCGGGGGGCACAATGAGCAGTTCTTC	CASSLDFGGHNEQFF
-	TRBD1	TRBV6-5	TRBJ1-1	TGTGCCAGCAGTCCGGGTGACAGGGAGAACACTGAAGCTTTCTTT	CASSPGDRENTEAFF
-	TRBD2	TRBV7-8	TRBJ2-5	TGTGCCAGCGGTAGAGGGAGGGTTGGTCAAGAGACCCAGTACTTC	CASGRGRVGQETQYF
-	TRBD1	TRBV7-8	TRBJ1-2	TGTGCCAGCAGTTTCACAGGGGGGATCTATGGCTACACCTTC	CASSFTGGIYGYTF
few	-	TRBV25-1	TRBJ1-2	TGTGCCAGCAGTGATTGGGGGGTCAACTATGGCTACACCTTC	CASSDWGVNYGYTF
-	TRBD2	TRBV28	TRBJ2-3	TGTGCCAGCAGTCTCTCAGGAAGCGGGGGCGCAGATACGCAGTATTTT	CASSLSGSGGADTQYF
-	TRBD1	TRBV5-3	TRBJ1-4	TGTGCCAGAAGCATTTGGACAGGGCAGGAAAAACTGTTTTTT	CARSIWTGQEKLFF
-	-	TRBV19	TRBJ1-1	TGTGCCAGTAGTACGACAAGTAACACTGAAGCTTTCTTT	CASSTTSNTEAFF
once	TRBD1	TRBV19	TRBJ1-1	TGTGCCAGTCCTTGGCCTTGGGGGACAGGGGGCGAAGTGTGGGGTTACACTGAAGCTTTCTTT	CASPWPWGTGGEVWGYTEAFF
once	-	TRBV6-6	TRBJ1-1	TGTGCCAGCAGTTACTCCAGGGTTTACACTGAAGCTTTCTTT	CASSYSRVYTEAFF
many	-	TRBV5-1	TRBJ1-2	TGCGCCAGCACCCTTGGGGCCCCAGGGTCCCCTTATGGCTACACCTTC	CASTLGAPGSPYGYTF
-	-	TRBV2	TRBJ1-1	TGTGCCAGCAATCGACAGCGCAGCATGAACACTGAAGCTTTCTTT	CASNRQRSMNTEAFF
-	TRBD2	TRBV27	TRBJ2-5	TGTGCCAGCAGACCCCTGGGAGCGGGGCAAGAGACCCAGTACTTC	CASRPLGAGQETQYF
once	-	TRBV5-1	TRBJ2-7	TGCGCCAGCAGCTTGGGGACAACCTACGAGCAGTACTTC	CASSLGTTYEQYF
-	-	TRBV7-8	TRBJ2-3	TGTGCCAGCAGCCCCGACTTAGATACGCAGTATTTT	CASSPDLDTQYF
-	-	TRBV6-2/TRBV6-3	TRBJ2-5	TGTGCCAGCAGTTACGGGCGGGCCAAGTACTTC	CASSYGRAKYF
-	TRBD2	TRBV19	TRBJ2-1	TGTGCCAGCTTTTCGACTAGCGGGGGTTACAATGAGCAGTTCTTC	CASFSTSGGYNEQFF
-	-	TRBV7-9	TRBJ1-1	TGTGCCAGCAGCTTCTTTGGGGCGATCACTGAAGCTTTCTTT	CASSFFGAITEAFF
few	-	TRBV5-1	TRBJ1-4	TGCGCCAGCAGCCAAGGGGTAACTAATGAAAAACTGTTTTTT	CASSQGVTNEKLFF
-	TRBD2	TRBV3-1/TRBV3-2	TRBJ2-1	TGTGCCAGCAGCCAAGGGACTAGCTCCCAGTTCTTC	CASSQGTSSQFF
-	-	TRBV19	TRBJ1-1	TGTGCCAGTAGTAACGTCAGGGATGGCCTGGGCACTGAAGCTTTCTTT	CASSNVRDGLGTEAFF
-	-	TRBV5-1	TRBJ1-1	TGCGCCAGCAGGGTCGGACAGAACACTGAAGCTTTCTTT	CASRVGQNTEAFF
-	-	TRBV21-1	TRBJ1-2	TGTGCCAGCAGCAAAGGACAGGGAGATGGCTACACCTTC	CASSKGQGDGYTF
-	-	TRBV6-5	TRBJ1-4	TGTGCCAGCAGTCCGCAGGGTAGGGTTGAAAAACTGTTTTTT	CASSPQGRVEKLFF
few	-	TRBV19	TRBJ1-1	TGTGCCAGTAGTATAGCCCGAGGGACTGAAGCTTTCTTT	CASSIARGTEAFF
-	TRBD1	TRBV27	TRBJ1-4	TGTGCCAGTGGGGACAGAAGTGAAAAACTGTTTTTT	CASGDRSEKLFF
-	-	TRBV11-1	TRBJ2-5	TGTGCCAGCAGCTTAGAGACAGATCAGACCCAGTACTTC	CASSLETDQTQYF
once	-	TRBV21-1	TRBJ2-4	TGTGCCAGCACCGGGTCAGTCGAGGGCGCGGCCAAAAACATTCAGTACTTC	CASTGSVEGAAKNIQYF
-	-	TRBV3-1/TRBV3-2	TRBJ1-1	TGTGCCAGCAGCCCTTCTATGAACACTGAAGCTTTCTTT	CASSPSMNTEAFF
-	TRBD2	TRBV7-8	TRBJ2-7	TGTGCCAGCAGCGCCCTAGCGGGGGGCTCCTACGAGCAGTACTTC	CASSALAGGSYEQYF
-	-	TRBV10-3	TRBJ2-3	TGTGCCATCAGTGTCGCGAGACAGAGCACAGATACGCAGTATTTT	CAISVARQSTDTQYF
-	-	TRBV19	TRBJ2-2	TGTGCCAGTAGTATAAGGGGGACGGACACCGGGGAGCTGTTTTTT	CASSIRGTDTGELFF
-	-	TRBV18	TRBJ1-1	TGTGCCAGCTCACCAGCCTCGGACTTTGGACGGGGGGCTGAAGCTTTCTTT	CASSPASDFGRGAEAFF
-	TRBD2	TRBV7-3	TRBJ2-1	TGTGCCAGCAGCTTAACGGGAGGGTGGGATGAGCAGTTCTTC	CASSLTGGWDEQFF
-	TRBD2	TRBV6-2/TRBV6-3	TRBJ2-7	TGTGCCAGCAGTTGGACTAGCGGGGGGCTACGTAACTACGAGCAGTACTTC	CASSWTSGGLRNYEQYF
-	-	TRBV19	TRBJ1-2	TGTGCCAGTACCCCCCGTGGGTCCTTTACAGTAGATGGCTACACCTTC	CASTPRGSFTVDGYTF
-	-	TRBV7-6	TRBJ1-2	TGTGCCAGCAGCTTACAGGGGAAAGGAGGCTACACCTTC	CASSLQGKGGYTF
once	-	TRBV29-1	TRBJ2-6	TGCAGCGCTATGACAGATGTAAACTCTGGGGCCAACGTCCTGACTTTC	CSAMTDVNSGANVLTF
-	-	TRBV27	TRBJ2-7	TGTGCCAGCCGGGGAGCGCCGTCCGAGCAGTACTTC	CASRGAPSEQYF
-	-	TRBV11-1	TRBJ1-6	TGTGCCAGCAGCCCGGAGGGATCCTATAATTCACCCCTCCACTTT	CASSPEGSYNSPLHF
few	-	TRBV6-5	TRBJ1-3	TGTGCCAGCAGCCCCGGGAGTTCTGGAAACACCATATATTTT	CASSPGSSGNTIYF
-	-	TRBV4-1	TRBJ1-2	TGCGCCAGCAGCCTGCGGGGGCGGGGGGATGGCTACACCTTC	CASSLRGRGDGYTF
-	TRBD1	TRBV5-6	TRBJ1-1	TGTGCCAGCAGCCCAGGGACAGGGGCGAACACTGAAGCTTTCTTT	CASSPGTGANTEAFF
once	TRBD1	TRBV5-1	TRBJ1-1	TGCGCCAGCAGCTTCACAGGACAGGGAGGAACTGAAGCTTTCTTT	CASSFTGQGGTEAFF
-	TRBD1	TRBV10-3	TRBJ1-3	TGTGCCATCAGTGAGTCGAACAGGACAGGGGGCCGTTGGACTATCTCTGGAAACACCATATATTTT	CAISESNRTGGRWTISGNTIYF